The 7 T cell receptor beta chains given below trace back to one sample, sequenced in a study of T cell repertoires in cytomegalovirus infection (dated by TCRdb to the late 2010s). The sample was run on an Illumina HiSeq 1500. TCRdb's own reprocessing of the public reads used fastp at Q25 and MiXCR and kept productive beta chains. Rows with a matching CDR3 protein are joined into one entry that keeps the most common DNA and genes. This sample is represented by approximately 770,000 distinct CDR3 sequences; 25% to 35% of them were singletons. The ten largest make up about 12% of the sample. The intended sense of this specimen's treatment or condition label: in vitro stimulation with specific CMV peptide epitopes to enrich CMV-specific T cells. These TCRs' antigens remain unknown. The material was cultured CD8+ T cells from PBMCs, obtained from culture after CMV antigen stimulation. All receptors come from a human donor in good health (CMV status not recorded). Some clones in this sample may be carry-over from other donors' samples.

This clonotype was seen ten or more times. The chain has TRBV6-1 and TRBJ1-1; D call uncertain. CDR1 is MNHNS, CDR2 SASEGT, per germline. V lost 7 bases and J 0 bases, leaving 12 bases between the germline ends. The CDR3 contains 14 residues. CDR3: CASTNSEMNTEAFF. The CDR3 DNA follows: TGTGCCAGCACGAACTCGGAGATGAACACTGAAGCTTTCTTT.

The chain is built from TRBV29-1 and TRBJ1-2; 7 bases are a match to TRBD1. Germline loops: CDR1 SQVTM, CDR2 ANQGSEA. The CDR3 spans 14 residues. V was clipped by 5 bases and J by 3 bases; unmatched bases: 9. CDR3 region: CSVPGTGDDYGYTF. CDR3 bases: TGCAGCGTTCCCGGAACAGGGGATGACTATGGCTACACCTTC.

The chain employs TRBV6-5 and TRBJ1-2; no clear D gene. The length of the CDR3 is 14 residues. Germline assignment: CDR1 MNHEY and CDR2 SVGAGI. V lost 0 bases and J lost 4, with 9 bases in between. Here the CDR3 DNA reads TGTGCCAGCAGTTACTCGGAGGGTTTCTATGGCTACACCTTC. Translated, it gives CASSYSEGFYGYTF.

The V and J genes are TRBV7-6 and TRBJ2-1, with TRBD2 identical over 9 bases. The junction had 4 bases not matched to a gene; V was cut back by 3 bases and J by 4 bases. CDR1 and CDR2 (germline): SGHVS, FNYEAQ. This CDR3 comprises 15 residues. CDR3: CASSFRLAVYNEQFF. The CDR3 region has the DNA TGTGCCAGCAGCTTTCGACTAGCGGTATACAATGAGCAGTTCTTC.

DNA for the CDR3: TGTGCCAGCAGTTCCTCTTGGTACAATGAGCAGTTCTTC. This gives the protein CASSSSWYNEQFF. The chain joins TRBV6-8 to TRBJ2-1; D remains ambiguous. This CDR3 contains 13 residues. Germline loops: CDR1 MNHGY, CDR2 SAAAGT. V was clipped by 4 bases and J by 4 bases, with 8 bases between them.

The chain recombines TRBV11-2 with TRBJ1-4; D gene unclear. There are 14 residues in the CDR3. Trimming pared 4 bases from V and 7 bases from J, leaving 13 bases between. Germline V gene lookup returns CDR1 SGHAT and CDR2 FQNNGV. The CDR3 loop reads CASSSWTLGEKLFF. CDR3 bases: TGTGCCAGCAGCTCATGGACGTTGGGTGAAAAACTGTTTTTT.

The rearrangement joins TRBV4-3 to TRBJ2-1; TRBD1 is a possible D gene (6 bases). V dropped 2 bases and J dropped 9 bases, with 11 bases sitting between them. CDR1 and CDR2 (germline): LGHNA, YSLEER. This CDR3 spans 13 amino acids. CDR3 bases: TGCGCCAGCAGCCAAACAGGGTCGGGTGAGCAGTTCTTC. Amino acids: CASSQTGSGEQFF.